This passage covers 29 T cell receptor beta chains from one sample sequenced in a study of glioma-infiltrating T cells after dendritic cell vaccination. Time point specified: after dendritic cell vaccination, including at tumor progression/relapse. Profiling relied on immunoSEQ multiplex PCR, and the TCRdb table lists in-frame clones only, not all of them. This repertoire shows tens of thousands of clones, roughly 87% found once; its top ten account for less than 7.5%. The sample was blood, taken after dendritic cell vaccination. These receptors were obtained from a human donor with glioblastoma.

This clone showed up just a few times. The V call is TRBV2, the J call TRBJ2-7, with 7 bases that match TRBD2. V lost 11 bases to trimming and J lost 1 base; unmatched junction nucleotides: 11. CDR3 length equals 14 residues. Germline values: CDR1 SNHLY, CDR2 FYNNEI. The CDR3 loop is CAAGGGDSSYEQYF. In DNA, the CDR3 is TGTGCCGCGGGTGGGGGGGATTCGTCCTACGAGCAGTACTTC. Drawing the rest from reference TRBV2 and TRBJ2-7, the complete variable domain is EPEVTQTPSHQVTQMGQEVILRCVPISNHLYFYWYRQILGQKVEFLVSFYNNEISEKSEIFDDQFSVERPDGSNFTLKIRSTKLEDSAMYFCAAGGGDSSYEQYFGPGTRLTVT.

V gene TRBV19 combines with J gene TRBJ1-2, with 7 nucleotides matching TRBD1. The CDR3 loop spans 14 amino acids. Per the germline V gene, CDR1 is LNHDA and CDR2 is SQIVND (reference sequence). The junction had 9 bases not matched to a gene; V was cut back by 7 bases and J by 4 bases. CDR3 DNA: TGTGCCAGTACCCCGGGACAGCCTTCCTATGGCTACACCTTC. Amino acid sequence: CASTPGQPSYGYTF. Full variable domain (missing parts from reference TRBV19 and TRBJ1-2): DGGITQSPKYLFRKEGQNVTLSCEQNLNHDAMYWYRQDPGQGLRLIYYSQIVNDFQKGDIAEGYSVSREKKESFPLTVTSAQKNPTAFYLCASTPGQPSYGYTFGSGTRLTVV.

Comment on this clone: Its ends do not fully match the called genes, so a read error is possible. The J gene is TRBJ1-5, the V gene TRBV7-9, with 9 bases identical to TRBD1. The germline CDR1 and CDR2 sequences are SEHNR and FQNEAQ (reference sequence). This CDR3 spans 14 amino acids. The CDR3 here is CASSQGQGNQPQHF. CDR3 nucleotides: TGTGCCAGCAGCCAGGGACAGGGCAACCAGCCCCAGCATTTT.

This chain uses TRBV30 with TRBJ1-1; D is perhaps TRBD1 (6 bases). The length of the CDR3 is 12 residues. Trimming removed 8 bases at V and 6 bases at J, with 16 bases between. Per germline, CDR1 GTSNPN and CDR2 SVGIG (reference sequence). The CDR3 DNA reads TGTGCCCAGGGGCGGGAGATCTCTGAAGCTTTCTTT. Translating gives CAQGREISEAFF.

The rearrangement links TRBV6-4 to TRBJ2-3, with D maybe TRBD2 (6 bases). Trimming removed 0 bases from V and 3 bases from J, with 10 bases in between. Germline V CDR1 and CDR2: MRHNA, SNTAGT. The CDR3 consists of 15 residues. The CDR3 DNA is TGTGCCAGCAGTGACTCTAGCGGAGGGACAGATACGCAGTATTTT. Protein sequence: CASSDSSGGTDTQYF.

The J gene is TRBJ1-5, the V gene TRBV19; no clear D gene. The CDR3 runs to 14 residues. V lost 3 bases, J lost 5 bases, and 11 bases lay in between. CDR1 LNHDA and CDR2 SQIVND come from the germline V gene (reference sequence). This chain's CDR3 is CASSIGQSYQPQHF. CDR3 in DNA: TGTGCCAGTAGTATTGGGCAGTCCTATCAGCCCCAGCATTTT.

A note on this clone: One junction end does not reproduce the germline sequence, and a read error may be involved. V gene TRBV6-6 combines with J gene TRBJ2-3; tentative D call: TRBD1 (6 bases). The CDR3 totals 16 residues. Germline V gene lookup returns CDR1 MNHNY and CDR2 SVGAGI (reference sequence). The CDR3 loop reads CASISPGGPHTNTQYF. The DNA of the CDR3 is TGTGCCAGCATTTCACCTGGGGGCCCCCACACAAATACGCAGTATTTT.

This chain links TRBV5-8 with TRBJ1-5, with TRBD1 identical over 8 bases. The germline gives CDR1 SGHTS, CDR2 YDEGEE. The CDR3 contains 16 residues. The V and J ends lost 4 bases and 7 bases, in that order; junction bases with no gene match: 13. CDR3 sequence reads: CASSAARTGSGQPQHF. In nucleotides, the CDR3 is TGTGCCAGCAGCGCCGCAAGGACAGGGAGTGGCCAGCCCCAGCATTTT. The variable domain in full, completed from reference TRBV5-8 and TRBJ1-5, reads EAGVTQSPTHLIKTRGQQATLRCSPISGHTSVYWYQQALGLGLQFLLWYDEGEERNRGNFPPRFSGRQFPNYSSELNVNALELEDSALYLCASSAARTGSGQPQHFGDGTRLSIL.

V and J are TRBV29-1 and TRBJ1-3; 7 positions agree with TRBD1. CDR1 SQVTM and CDR2 ANQGSEA come from the germline V gene. J gave up 8 bases and V 4 bases, and 5 bases lay outside the gene matches. The length of the CDR3 is 12 residues. Here the CDR3 reads CSVVTGKDTIYF. In DNA, the CDR3 is TGCAGCGTTGTGACAGGGAAAGACACCATATATTTT.

The chain couples TRBV29-1 to TRBJ2-2; D is uncertain. The CDR3 is 12 amino acids. CDR1 is SQVTM and CDR2 is ANQGSEA in the germline V gene. The V and J ends lost 6 bases and 6 bases respectively, with 11 bases between them. This chain's CDR3 is CSVRLGSGELFF. DNA for the CDR3: TGCAGCGTACGACTTGGGTCCGGGGAGCTGTTTTTT.

The chain is built from TRBV2 and TRBJ1-4; D uncertain. The CDR3 runs 15 residues. V was cut by 2 bases and J by 7 bases, with 14 bases left in between. Germline V gene lookup returns CDR1 SNHLY and CDR2 FYNNEI. The CDR3, as DNA: TGTGCCAGCAGTGAATTGTCCGGGGTCGGTGAAAAACTGTTTTTT. The encoded protein is CASSELSGVGEKLFF.

A few counts support this clone. J is TRBJ2-2 and V is TRBV4-1; weak D call: TRBD1 (5 bases). The CDR3 has 14 amino acids. CDR1 MGHRA and CDR2 YSYEKL come from the germline V gene. V dropped 0 bases and J dropped 6 bases, with 8 bases sitting between them. The CDR3 nucleotides are TGCGCCAGCAGCCAAGAGGTCAGGGCCGGGGAGCTGTTTTTT. Protein sequence: CASSQEVRAGELFF.

This chain uses TRBV5-1 with TRBJ2-7; D perhaps matches TRBD1 (5 bases). CDR1 SGHRS and CDR2 YFSETQ come from the germline V gene. V was pared by 0 bases and J by 0 bases, with 10 bases between. The CDR3 contains 15 residues. The DNA of the CDR3 is TGCGCCAGCAGCTTGGCTCCAGACAGCTCCTACGAGCAGTACTTC. Translation gives CASSLAPDSSYEQYF.

V and J are TRBV7-7 and TRBJ1-6, with D tentatively TRBD1 (6 bases). The CDR3 length is 13 residues. The V gene lost 4 bases and the J gene lost 7 bases, with 8 bases spanning the gap. The germline V gene has CDR1 SSHAT and CDR2 FNYEAQ (reference sequence). The chain's CDR3 is CASSWTVNSPLHF. CDR3 sequence (DNA): TGTGCCAGCAGCTGGACAGTCAATTCACCCCTCCACTTT. Looking up the rest from reference TRBV7-7 and TRBJ1-6 gives the full variable domain: GAGVSQSPRYKVTKRGQDVTLRCDPISSHATLYWYQQALGQGPEFLTYFNYEAQPDKSGLPSDRFSAERPEGSISTLTIQRTEQRDSAMYRCASSWTVNSPLHFGNGTRLTVT.

The chain uses TRBV19 and TRBJ2-7, with TRBD1 matching 8 bases. V shed 5 bases and J 7 bases; nucleotides not matched to a gene: 10. The CDR3 runs to 14 residues. Germline loops: CDR1 LNHDA, CDR2 SQIVND (reference sequence). The CDR3 reads CASSSRTGSYEQYF. The CDR3 bases are TGTGCCAGTAGTTCTCGGACAGGGTCTTATGAGCAGTACTTC.

J is TRBJ1-1 and V is TRBV6-1; 10 bases match TRBD1. The CDR3 totals 15 residues. The V gene's germline CDR1 is MNHNS and CDR2 SASEGT. The J segment lost 4 bases and the V segment lost 3 bases, leaving 5 bases of the junction unmatched. As DNA, the CDR3 is TGTGCCAGCAGTGATCCGGGACAGGGGTTCACTGAAGCTTTCTTT. It is translated as CASSDPGQGFTEAFF.

V gene TRBV9 combines with J gene TRBJ1-1; D is perhaps TRBD1 (5 bases). In germline, CDR1 is SGDLS, CDR2 YYNGEE. This CDR3 spans 15 amino acids. The V and J ends lost 3 bases and 1 base respectively, with 13 bases between them. This CDR3 is CASSERTMSNTEAFF. In nucleotides, the CDR3 is TGTGCCAGCAGCGAGAGGACAATGTCGAACACTGAAGCTTTCTTT.

The gene calls are TRBV18 and TRBJ1-4; 7 positions match TRBD1. Germline V lookup: CDR1 KGHSH, CDR2 LQKENI. J gave up 7 bases and V 3 bases, and 8 bases lay outside the gene matches. This CDR3 is built from 15 residues. In DNA, the CDR3 is TGTGCCAGCTCACCGGTCGCAGGGGGTGGTGAAAAACTGTTTTTT. Protein sequence: CASSPVAGGGEKLFF.

This clone was observed once. DNA of the CDR3: TGTGCGGGGGGGCGAAACACTGAAGCTTTCTTT. This translates into CAGGRNTEAFF. This sequence joins TRBV7-2 and TRBJ1-1, with a weak D call TRBD1 (6 bases). The germline gives CDR1 SGHTA, CDR2 FQGNSA. This CDR3 is 11 amino acids long.

The chain combines TRBV6-1 with TRBJ1-2; the D gene is possibly TRBD1 (6 bases). Germline loops: CDR1 MNHNS, CDR2 SASEGT. The CDR3 runs to 13 residues. V was clipped by 0 bases and J by 8 bases, with 10 bases between them. CDR3 bases: TGTGCCAGCAGTGAAGCCCCACAGGGAGGCTACACCTTC. Protein sequence: CASSEAPQGGYTF.

Only a few counts were recorded for this clone. This chain connects TRBV2 to TRBJ2-7, with D maybe TRBD2 (6 bases). V lost 11 bases and J lost 5, with 16 bases in between. This CDR3 comprises 12 residues. Germline CDR1 reads SNHLY; CDR2 reads FYNNEI. The CDR3 loop is CAGEVGGDEQYF. The CDR3, as DNA: TGTGCCGGCGAGGTAGGAGGGGACGAGCAGTACTTC. Filled out from reference TRBV2 and TRBJ2-7, the complete variable domain reads EPEVTQTPSHQVTQMGQEVILRCVPISNHLYFYWYRQILGQKVEFLVSFYNNEISEKSEIFDDQFSVERPDGSNFTLKIRSTKLEDSAMYFCAGEVGGDEQYFGPGTRLTVT.

This clone appeared a few times. The chain has TRBV7-3 and TRBJ1-1; D not resolved. This CDR3 spans 13 amino acids. Germline V lookup: CDR1 SGHTA, CDR2 FQGTGA. V was shortened by 4 bases and J by 1 base, with 7 bases between the two germline ends. The CDR3 loop reads CASSSYTNTEAFF. The CDR3 coding sequence is TGTGCCAGCAGCTCATACACGAACACTGAAGCTTTCTTT.

This chain uses TRBV7-2 with TRBJ1-1; 7 bases agree with TRBD1. The germline V gene encodes CDR1 SGHTA and CDR2 FQGNSA. This CDR3 spans 14 amino acids. Trimming cost V 7 bases and J 6 bases; bases outside gene matches: 11. As DNA, the CDR3 is TGTGCCAGCACCTCGGGACAGCGTGGGTCTGAAGCTTTCTTT. It is translated as CASTSGQRGSEAFF. Looking up the rest from reference TRBV7-2 and TRBJ1-1 gives the full variable domain: GAGVSQSPSNKVTEKGKDVELRCDPISGHTALYWYRQSLGQGLEFLIYFQGNSAPDKSGLPSDRFSAERTGGSVSTLTIQRTQQEDSAVYLCASTSGQRGSEAFFGQGTRLTVV.

Here the CDR3 reads CASRDRADGEQFF. CDR3 DNA: TGTGCCAGCAGGGACAGGGCTGACGGTGAGCAGTTCTTC. The V gene is TRBV5-6, the J gene TRBJ2-1, with 8 bases fitting TRBD1. V trimming: 5 bases; J trimming: 9 bases; junction bases outside the gene matches: 7. Germline V CDR1 and CDR2: SGHDT, YYEEEE. The CDR3 runs 13 residues. The full variable domain, with the rest looked up from reference TRBV5-6 and TRBJ2-1, is DAGVTQSPTHLIKTRGQQVTLRCSPKSGHDTVSWYQQALGQGPQFIFQYYEEEERQRGNFPDRFSGHQFPNYSSELNVNALLLGDSALYLCASRDRADGEQFFGPGTRLTVL.

The chain has TRBV27 and TRBJ2-1; TRBD2 might be the D (6 bases). V lost 7 bases, J lost 4 bases, and 11 bases lay in between. Germline V gene lookup returns CDR1 MNHEY and CDR2 SMNVEV (reference sequence). The CDR3 runs 13 residues. The CDR3 DNA reads TGTGCCAGCATAGGTAGCGGTTACAATGAGCAGTTCTTC. The encoded protein is CASIGSGYNEQFF.

The chain couples TRBV19 to TRBJ1-1, with D possibly matching TRBD1 (6 bases). CDR1 is LNHDA and CDR2 is SQIVND in the germline V gene (reference sequence). Trimming left V 6 bases short and J 7 bases short, with 15 bases between. This CDR3 region has 13 residues. The CDR3 sequence: CASRAGAAVEAFF. The CDR3 DNA is TGTGCCAGTAGAGCAGGGGCAGCCGTTGAAGCTTTCTTT.

There are a few counts of this clone. The genes are TRBV19 and TRBJ1-1; D gene unclear. The germline V gene has CDR1 LNHDA and CDR2 SQIVND (reference sequence). The CDR3 totals 13 residues. The ends were cut back, 0 bases at V and 7 bases at J, with 9 bases in the middle. CDR3 nucleotide sequence: TGTGCCAGTAGTATAGATTGGGCAGGTGAAGCTTTCTTT. Its translation: CASSIDWAGEAFF.

This clone was picked up one time. V and J are TRBV5-6 and TRBJ1-2, with TRBD1 as a possible D gene (5 bases). The V gene lost 2 bases and the J gene lost 2 bases, with 13 bases spanning the gap. Germline CDR1 is SGHDT and CDR2 is YYEEEE. CDR3 length equals 15 residues. CDR3 loop: CASSFGARANYGYTF. CDR3 sequence (DNA): TGTGCCAGCAGCTTTGGGGCCAGGGCCAACTATGGCTACACCTTC. The variable domain in full, with the rest retrieved from reference TRBV5-6 and TRBJ1-2, is DAGVTQSPTHLIKTRGQQVTLRCSPKSGHDTVSWYQQALGQGPQFIFQYYEEEERQRGNFPDRFSGHQFPNYSSELNVNALLLGDSALYLCASSFGARANYGYTFGSGTRLTVV.

The chain links TRBV5-6 to TRBJ1-1; TRBD1 might be the D (5 bases). CDR1 and CDR2 from the germline V gene are SGHDT and YYEEEE. CDR3 size: 14 residues. V dropped 0 bases and J dropped 5 bases, with 11 bases sitting between them. The CDR3: CASSLEGSGTEAFF. DNA for the CDR3: TGTGCCAGCAGCTTGGAGGGGTCAGGTACTGAAGCTTTCTTT.